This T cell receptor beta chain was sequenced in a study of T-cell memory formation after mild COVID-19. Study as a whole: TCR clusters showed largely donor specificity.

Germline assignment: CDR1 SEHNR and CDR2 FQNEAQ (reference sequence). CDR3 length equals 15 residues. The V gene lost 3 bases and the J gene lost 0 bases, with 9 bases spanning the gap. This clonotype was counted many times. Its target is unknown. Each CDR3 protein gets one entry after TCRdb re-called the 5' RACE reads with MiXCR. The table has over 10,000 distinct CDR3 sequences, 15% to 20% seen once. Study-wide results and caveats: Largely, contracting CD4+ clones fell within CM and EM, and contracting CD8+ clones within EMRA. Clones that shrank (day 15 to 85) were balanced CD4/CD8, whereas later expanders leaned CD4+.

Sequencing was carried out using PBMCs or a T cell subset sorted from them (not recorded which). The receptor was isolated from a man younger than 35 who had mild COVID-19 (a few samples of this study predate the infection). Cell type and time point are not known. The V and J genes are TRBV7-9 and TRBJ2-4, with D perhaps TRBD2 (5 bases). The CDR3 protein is CASSFPGIAKNIQYF. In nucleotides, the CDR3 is TGTGCCAGCAGCTTCCCGGGGATAGCCAAAAACATTCAGTACTTC.